This record covers a single T cell receptor beta chain. Its specificity is unknown. The sample belongs to a study of T cell therapy after organ transplantation. Study background: Up to 6 doses were given at 2-week intervals. Long-term post-therapy samples: blood collected 20 to 29 weeks after completing therapy. Regarding the study as a whole: Reconstitution after therapy seemingly combined transferred and product-undetected endogenous clonotypes. Pretherapy CD8 clonality inversely correlated with its fold change after therapy.

The CDR3 is made up of 13 amino acids. Trimming left V 3 bases short and J 4 bases short, with 8 bases between. The V gene's germline CDR1 is SGHNT and CDR2 YYREEE (reference sequence). Time point noted: 20-29 weeks after completion of therapy. TCRdb's copy holds only in-frame clones and misses some; the assay was immunoSEQ multiplex PCR. The repertoire holds over 20,000 clones, with around 83% as singletons. This chain uses TRBV5-4 with TRBJ1-3; possible D gene TRBD1, 5 bases. Material: CD8+ T cells from blood, obtained after autologous CMV-specific T cell therapy. The receptor's source is a human patient who had received a solid organ transplant and had CMV disease. Some T cells may have originated in the graft donor. CDR3 nucleotide sequence: TGTGCCAGCAGCTCGGCAGGGGGAAACACCATATATTTT. Its translation is CASSSAGGNTIYF.